The TCR beta chain described here comes from a study of human T cells and chemical hapten exposure. Study-wide background: TCR yields per sample varied, mainly owing to small pooled library volume differences.

As for time point: healthy volunteer bleed at 6 weeks. Total RNA was isolated from unfractionated whole blood. The library attached unique molecular identifiers to individual cDNA molecules. TCRdb analysed the RACE reads with MiXCR anew, one entry per CDR3 protein. The sample lists about 77,000 distinct CDR3 sequences, 8.5% to 9.5% occurring once. The germline CDR1 and CDR2 sequences are SGHRS and YFSETQ. The germline V and J ends were trimmed by 4 bases and 5 bases, with 16 bases remaining between them. This CDR3 has 14 amino acids. In this sample, this clonotype turned up many times. Its matching antigen is unknown. Study-level points and caveats: Sensitization with DPC brought no change to TCRs above 1 in 1000 in frequency.

The specimen was whole blood. J is TRBJ2-7 and V is TRBV5-1, with D possibly matching TRBD1 (6 bases). The clonotype originates from a female donor in good health. Some clones in this sample may be carry-over from other donors' samples. The CDR3 region is CASSPRGSPDEQYF. CDR3 nucleotides: TGCGCCAGCAGCCCCAGGGGTAGTCCCGACGAGCAGTACTTC.